Included here is one T cell receptor (beta chain) sequence, with context. Its target is not known. The CDR3 is 17 residues long. This sample is drawn from a study of shared clonotypes between healthy human individuals. Clones were sequenced by immunoSEQ multiplex PCR, and TCRdb holds only the in-frame ones, with some missing. Here the sample spans more than 2 million clones, approximately 94% being singletons. General study results and limits: A small donor pool kept down the genetic and exposure-history diversity that was represented. Richness estimates generally favored naive over memory subsets. Lower generation probabilities were found for non-shared clonotypes than for those shared by all four donors.

Specimen: naive CD4+ T cells sorted from blood. The subset: CD45RA+ positively selected. This chain uses TRBV21-1 with TRBJ1-1; the table gives TRBD1 as D, unverified against the DNA. TRBV21-1 is a known pseudogene. This TCR came from a man younger than 35 in good health. The CDR3 spells CASSLVRTEILNTEAFF. CDR3 sequence (DNA): TGTGCCAGCAGCCTCGTGAGGACAGAGATTTTGAACACTGAAGCTTTCTTT.